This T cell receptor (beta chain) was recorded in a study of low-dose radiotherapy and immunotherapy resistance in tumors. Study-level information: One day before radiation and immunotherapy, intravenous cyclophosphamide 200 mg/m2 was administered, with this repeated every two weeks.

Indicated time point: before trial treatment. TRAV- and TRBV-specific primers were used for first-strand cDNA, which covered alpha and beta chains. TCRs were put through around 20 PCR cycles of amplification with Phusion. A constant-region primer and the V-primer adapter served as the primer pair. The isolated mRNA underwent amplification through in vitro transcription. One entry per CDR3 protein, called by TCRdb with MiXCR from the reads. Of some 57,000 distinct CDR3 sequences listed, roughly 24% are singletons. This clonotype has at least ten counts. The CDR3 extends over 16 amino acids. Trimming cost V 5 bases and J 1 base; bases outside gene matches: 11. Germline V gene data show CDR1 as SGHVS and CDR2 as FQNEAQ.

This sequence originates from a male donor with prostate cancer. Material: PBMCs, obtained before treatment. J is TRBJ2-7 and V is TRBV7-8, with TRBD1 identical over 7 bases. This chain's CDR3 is CASSRAKTGTSYEQYF. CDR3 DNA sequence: TGTGCCAGCAGCCGCGCAAAGACAGGGACATCCTACGAGCAGTACTTC.